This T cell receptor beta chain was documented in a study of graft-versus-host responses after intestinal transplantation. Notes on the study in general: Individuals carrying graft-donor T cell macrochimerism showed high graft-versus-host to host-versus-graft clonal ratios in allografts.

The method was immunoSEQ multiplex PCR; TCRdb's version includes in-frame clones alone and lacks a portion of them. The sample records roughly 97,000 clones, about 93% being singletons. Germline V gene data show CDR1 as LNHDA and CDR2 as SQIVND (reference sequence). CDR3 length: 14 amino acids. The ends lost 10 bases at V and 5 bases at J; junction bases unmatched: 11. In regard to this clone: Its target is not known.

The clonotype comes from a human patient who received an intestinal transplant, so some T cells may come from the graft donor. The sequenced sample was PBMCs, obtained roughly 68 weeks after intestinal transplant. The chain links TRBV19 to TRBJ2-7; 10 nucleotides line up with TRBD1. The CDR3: CATEPGQGTHEQYF. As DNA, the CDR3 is TGTGCCACCGAGCCGGGACAGGGGACCCACGAGCAGTACTTC.